These 5 T cell receptor beta chains came from one sample sequenced in a study of human T cells and chemical hapten exposure. Each CDR3 protein is one row after TCRdb ran MiXCR on the RACE reads. The table has roughly 150,000 distinct CDR3 sequences, 12% seen once. The time point here: patch test 2, 6 weeks after DPC sensitization. Treatment indicated: therapeutic diphenylcyclopropenone sensitization with weekly scalp DPC. The sample consisted of whole blood, taken in connection with sensitization to the hapten diphenylcyclopropenone (DPC). These receptor sequences come from a woman aged 45-59 years with alopecia areata. Some clones in this sample may be carry-over from other donors' samples.

There are a few counts of this clonotype. The chain employs TRBV2 and TRBJ1-6; D call uncertain. The CDR3 runs to 16 residues. Trimming pared 1 base from V and 4 bases from J, leaving 11 bases between. The germline V gene encodes CDR1 SNHLY and CDR2 FYNNEI. The CDR3 sequence: CASSEGLGPYNSPLHF. The CDR3 DNA reads as TGTGCCAGCAGTGAAGGGCTAGGACCATATAATTCACCCCTCCACTTT.

Many counts were recorded for this clonotype. The J gene is TRBJ2-1, the V gene TRBV6-5; weak D call: TRBD1 (8 bases). Germline V gives CDR1 MNHEY, CDR2 SVGAGI. The CDR3 extends over 15 amino acids. With 2 bases removed from V and 5 bases from J, the gap between germline ends came to 13 bases. The DNA for the CDR3 is TGTGCCAGCAGTTACCGGACAGGGAGGGACAATGAGCAGTTCTTC. Translation gives CASSYRTGRDNEQFF.

The genes are TRBV19 and TRBJ1-1; 9 positions agree with TRBD1. Germline trimming cut 7 bases from V and 4 bases from J; bases unmatched to any gene: 13. Germline values: CDR1 LNHDA, CDR2 SQIVND (reference sequence). The CDR3 length is 16 residues. The CDR3 loop reads CASNVGTTGGGTEAFF. In nucleotides, the CDR3 is TGTGCCAGTAACGTGGGAACTACAGGGGGCGGCACTGAAGCTTTCTTT.

The chain joins TRBV4-1 to TRBJ1-2; 7 bases fit TRBD1. Looked up from germline, CDR1 is MGHRA and CDR2 is YSYEKL. The V and J ends lost 1 base and 5 bases, in that order; junction bases with no gene match: 7. The CDR3 loop spans 15 amino acids. The CDR3 sequence is CASSQARGQSYGYTF. The CDR3 bases are TGCGCCAGCAGCCAAGCTCGGGGACAGTCGTATGGCTACACCTTC.

This clonotype was observed a few times. The chain employs TRBV2 and TRBJ2-2, with TRBD1 identical over 7 bases. CDR3 length equals 15 residues. V gave up 6 bases and J gave up 3 bases; unmatched junction bases: 7. CDR1 SNHLY and CDR2 FYNNEI come from the germline V gene. The CDR3 bases are TGTGCCAGCAGCGCTCGAGACAGGGACACCGGGGAGCTGTTTTTT. This encodes CASSARDRDTGELFF.